This TCR beta chain was retrieved from a study of T-cell memory formation after mild COVID-19. Points on this clonotype: Its antigen is not known.

Study-level points and caveats: Contracting clones from day 15 to 85 showed balanced CD4/CD8; later expanders favored CD4+.

5'RACE with constant-segment primers built TCRalpha and TCRbeta cDNA libraries with UMIs. TCRdb used MiXCR to reprocess the 5' RACE reads, holding one entry per CDR3 protein. The profile shows hundreds of thousands of distinct CDR3 sequences, approximately 16% of them singletons. Sequences were obtained from PBMCs or a T cell subset sorted from them (not recorded which). The TCR sequence derives from a man younger than 30 who had mild COVID-19 (a few samples of this study predate the infection). Cell type and time point are not known.

CDR3 in DNA: TGTGCCAGCAGCTTAACGGACGGCTACGAGCAGTACTTC. Amino acids: CASSLTDGYEQYF. This rearrangement joins TRBV7-3 to TRBJ2-7, with unresolved D. The CDR3 is made up of 13 amino acids. The germline V gene encodes CDR1 SGHTA and CDR2 FQGTGA. The V end was cut by 0 bases, the J end by 3 bases, with 6 bases between.